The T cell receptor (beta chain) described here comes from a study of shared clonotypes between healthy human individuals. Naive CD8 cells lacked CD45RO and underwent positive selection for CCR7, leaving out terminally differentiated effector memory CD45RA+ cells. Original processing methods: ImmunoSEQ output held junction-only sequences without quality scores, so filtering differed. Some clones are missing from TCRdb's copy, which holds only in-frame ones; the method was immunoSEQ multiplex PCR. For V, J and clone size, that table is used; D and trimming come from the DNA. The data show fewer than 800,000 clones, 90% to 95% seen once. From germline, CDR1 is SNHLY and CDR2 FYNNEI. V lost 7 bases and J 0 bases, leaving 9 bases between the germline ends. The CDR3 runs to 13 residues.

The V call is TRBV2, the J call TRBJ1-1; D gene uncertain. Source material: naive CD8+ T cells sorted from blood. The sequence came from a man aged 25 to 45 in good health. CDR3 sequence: CASTEYLNTEAFF. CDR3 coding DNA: TGTGCCAGCACCGAGTACTTGAACACTGAAGCTTTCTTT. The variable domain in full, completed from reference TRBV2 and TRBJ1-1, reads EPEVTQTPSHQVTQMGQEVILRCVPISNHLYFYWYRQILGQKVEFLVSFYNNEISEKSEIFDDQFSVERPDGSNFTLKIRSTKLEDSAMYFCASTEYLNTEAFFGQGTRLTVV.